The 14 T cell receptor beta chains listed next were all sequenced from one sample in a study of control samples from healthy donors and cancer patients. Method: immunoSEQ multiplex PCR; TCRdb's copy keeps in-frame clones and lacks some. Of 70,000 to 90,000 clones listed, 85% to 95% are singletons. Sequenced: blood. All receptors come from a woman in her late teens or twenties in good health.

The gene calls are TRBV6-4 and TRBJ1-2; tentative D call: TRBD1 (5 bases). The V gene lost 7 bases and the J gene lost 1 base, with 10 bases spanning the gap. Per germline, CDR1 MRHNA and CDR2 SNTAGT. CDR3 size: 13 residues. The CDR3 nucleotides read TGTGCCAGCACGGACACTTTTAACTATGGCTACACCTTC. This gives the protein CASTDTFNYGYTF.

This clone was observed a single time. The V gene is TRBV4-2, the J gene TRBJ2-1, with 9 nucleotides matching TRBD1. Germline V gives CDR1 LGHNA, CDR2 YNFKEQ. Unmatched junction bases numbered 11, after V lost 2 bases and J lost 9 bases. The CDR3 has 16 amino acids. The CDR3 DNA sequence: TGTGCCAGCAGCCAACCGACAGGGGGATTTCGCGCTGAGCAGTTCTTC. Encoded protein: CASSQPTGGFRAEQFF.

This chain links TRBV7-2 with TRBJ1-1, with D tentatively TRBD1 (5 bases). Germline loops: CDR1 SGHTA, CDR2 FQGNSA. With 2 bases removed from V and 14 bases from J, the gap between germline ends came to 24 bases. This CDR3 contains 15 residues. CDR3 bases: TGTGCCAGCAGCTTACTCGGGGTCTTGAACACCGGGGGGTTCTTT. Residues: CASSLLGVLNTGGFF.

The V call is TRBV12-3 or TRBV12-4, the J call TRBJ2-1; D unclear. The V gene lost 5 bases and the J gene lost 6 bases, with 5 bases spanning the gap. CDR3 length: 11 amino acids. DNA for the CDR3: TGTGCCAGCAGTCAAGTCAATGAGCAGTTCTTC. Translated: CASSQVNEQFF.

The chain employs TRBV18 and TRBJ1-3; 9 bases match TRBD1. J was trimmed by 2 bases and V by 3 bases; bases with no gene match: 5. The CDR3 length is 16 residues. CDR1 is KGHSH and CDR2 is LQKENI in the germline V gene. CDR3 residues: CASSPLGTGPGNTIYF. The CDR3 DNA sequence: TGTGCCAGCTCACCGCTGGGGACAGGGCCTGGAAACACCATATATTTT. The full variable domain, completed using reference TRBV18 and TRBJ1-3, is NAGVMQNPRHLVRRRGQEARLRCSPMKGHSHVYWYRQLPEEGLKFMVYLQKENIIDESGMPKERFSAEFPKEGPSILRIQQVVRGDSAAYFCASSPLGTGPGNTIYFGEGSWLTVV.

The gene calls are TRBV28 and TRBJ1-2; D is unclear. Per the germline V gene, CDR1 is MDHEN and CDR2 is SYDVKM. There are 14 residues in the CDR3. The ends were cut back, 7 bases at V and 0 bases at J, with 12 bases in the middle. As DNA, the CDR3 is TGTGCCAGCAAAGAGAACGGCTCTAACTATGGCTACACCTTC. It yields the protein CASKENGSNYGYTF.

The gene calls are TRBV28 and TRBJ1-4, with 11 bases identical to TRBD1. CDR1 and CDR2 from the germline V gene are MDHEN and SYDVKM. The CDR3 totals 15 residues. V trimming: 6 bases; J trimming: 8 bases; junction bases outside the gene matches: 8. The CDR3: CASRRTGGSGEKLFF. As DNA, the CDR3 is TGTGCCAGCAGGCGGACAGGGGGCTCAGGGGAAAAACTGTTTTTT.

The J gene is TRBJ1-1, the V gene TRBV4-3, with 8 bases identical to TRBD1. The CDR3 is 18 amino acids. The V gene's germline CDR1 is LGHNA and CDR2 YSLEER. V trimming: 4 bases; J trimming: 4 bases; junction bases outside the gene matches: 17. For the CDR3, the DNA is TGCGCCAGCAGCCCAGCCTCCCCACAGGGGGTCGGGGGCACTGAAGCTTTCTTT. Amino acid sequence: CASSPASPQGVGGTEAFF.

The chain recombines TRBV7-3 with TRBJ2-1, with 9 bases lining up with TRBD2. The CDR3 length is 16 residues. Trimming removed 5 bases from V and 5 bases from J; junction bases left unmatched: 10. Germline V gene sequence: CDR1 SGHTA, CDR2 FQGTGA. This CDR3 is CASSQAGGLNHNEQFF. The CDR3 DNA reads TGTGCCAGCAGCCAAGCGGGAGGACTCAACCACAATGAGCAGTTCTTC. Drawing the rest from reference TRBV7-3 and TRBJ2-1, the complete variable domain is GAGVSQTPSNKVTEKGKYVELRCDPISGHTALYWYRQSLGQGPEFLIYFQGTGAADDSGLPNDRFFAVRPEGSVSTLKIQRTERGDSAVYLCASSQAGGLNHNEQFFGPGTRLTVL.

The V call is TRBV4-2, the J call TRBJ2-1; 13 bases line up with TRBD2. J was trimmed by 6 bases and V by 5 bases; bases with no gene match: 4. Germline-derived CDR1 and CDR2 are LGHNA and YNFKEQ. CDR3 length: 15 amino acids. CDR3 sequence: CASSEGLAGANEQFF. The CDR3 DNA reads TGTGCCAGCAGCGAAGGACTAGCGGGAGCCAATGAGCAGTTCTTC.

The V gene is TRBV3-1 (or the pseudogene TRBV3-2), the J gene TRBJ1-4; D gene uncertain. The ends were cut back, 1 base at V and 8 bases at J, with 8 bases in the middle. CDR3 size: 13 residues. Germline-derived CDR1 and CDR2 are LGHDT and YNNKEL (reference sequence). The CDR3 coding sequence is TGTGCCAGCAGCCAAGGGTTTCGGGAAAAACTGTTTTTT. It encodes CASSQGFREKLFF.

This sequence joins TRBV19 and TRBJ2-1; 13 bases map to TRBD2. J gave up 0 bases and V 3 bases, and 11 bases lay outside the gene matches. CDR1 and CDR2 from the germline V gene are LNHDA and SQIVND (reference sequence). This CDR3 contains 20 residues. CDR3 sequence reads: CASSMSFGLAGEPSYNEQFF. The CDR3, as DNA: TGTGCCAGTAGTATGTCCTTTGGACTAGCGGGGGAACCCTCCTACAATGAGCAGTTCTTC.

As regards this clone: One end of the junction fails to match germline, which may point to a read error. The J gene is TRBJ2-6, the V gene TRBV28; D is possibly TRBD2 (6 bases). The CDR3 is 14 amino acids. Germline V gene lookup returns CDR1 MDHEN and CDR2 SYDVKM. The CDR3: CASRGYSRANVLTF. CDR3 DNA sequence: TGTGCCAGCCGGGGGTACTCTAGGGCCAACGTCCTGACTTTC.

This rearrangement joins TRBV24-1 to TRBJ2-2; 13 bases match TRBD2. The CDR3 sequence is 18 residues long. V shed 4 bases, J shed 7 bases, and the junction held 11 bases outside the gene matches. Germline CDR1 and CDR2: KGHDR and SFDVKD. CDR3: CATSDPKLAGGPLGELFF. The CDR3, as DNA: TGTGCCACCAGTGACCCAAAACTAGCGGGAGGGCCTCTCGGGGAGCTGTTTTTT.